This T cell receptor (beta chain) was captured in a study of blood T cells in healthy people across ages. For the second PCR, which ran for about 7 to 11 cycles, a sample-barcoded 5' primer and a J-beta primer mix were used. MiXCR, run by TCRdb on the 5' RACE reads, gives a single entry per CDR3 protein. This repertoire shows more than 650,000 distinct CDR3 sequences, about a fifth found once; its top ten account for around 22%. V was pared by 8 bases and J by 2 bases, with 6 bases of the junction left unmatched. CDR1 is LGHDT, CDR2 YNNKEL, per germline (reference sequence). This CDR3 is built from 14 residues.

This rearrangement joins TRBV3-1 to TRBJ2-5; 9 nucleotides line up with TRBD2. The specimen was blood. This TCR was sampled from a man in his sixties or seventies in good health. The DNA of the CDR3 is TGTGCCAGCCGCATTAGCGGGGGACAAGAGACCCAGTACTTC. Translating it yields CASRISGGQETQYF.